This TCR beta chain was sequenced in a study of T cell changes during pregnancy in multiple sclerosis (dated by TCRdb to the late 2010s). Background on the whole study: Changes in the T cell repertoire over the course of pregnancy were examined in this study in women with multiple sclerosis.

Library preparation employed the immunoSEQ multiplex PCR assay. TCRdb stores this immuneACCESS table with in-frame sequences only. Part of the clones is absent; in the studies checked, under half of the shortfall reflects unresolved V genes, and no reason is known for the rest. The sample data list some 97,000 clones, and 94% of these were observed just once. The ten largest account for approximately 0.88% of the sample. On this clone itself: What this receptor recognizes is not known. No base quality values were provided; no much bigger clone lies one nucleotide off.

Cut back by 2 bases and 2 bases, the V and J ends lie 7 bases apart. CDR1 and CDR2, looked up from the germline V gene (reference sequence), are MNHNY and SVGAGI. The CDR3 sequence holds 14 residues, the cysteine and phenylalanine included. The entry retains the CDR3 DNA only, 42 bases that are in frame from base 1. The sequence came from a female donor with multiple sclerosis, enrolled in a pregnancy study. This chain joins TRBV6-6 to TRBJ1-5, with no D gene named confidently. Specimen: peripheral blood, collected before pregnancy. The base sequence is TGTGCCAGCAGTTACCAAGAGGGCAATCAGCCCCAGCATTTT. This is translated as CASSYQEGNQPQHF.